A selection of T cell receptor beta chains follows, all from one sample in a study of cytomegalovirus exposure and HLA in healthy donors. Repertoires were generated with immunoSEQ multiplex PCR, while TCRdb's copy carries only in-frame clones and drops some. The sample lists over 150,000 clones; roughly 79% were seen once. The specimen sequenced was PBMCs. The receptor set was obtained from a woman between 50 and 59 years old in good health and CMV-seronegative. CDR3s include the opening cysteine and the closing phenylalanine or tryptophan. D genes are given only for firm matches. Not all rows give a size; the values are once, few, many and, for expanded clones, a class.

clone_size	v_call	d_call	j_call	cdr3_nt	cdr3_aa
NA	TRBV2	NA	TRBJ2-1	TGTGCCAGCAGTATGGGACAAAACAATGAGCAGTTCTTC	CASSMGQNNEQFF
NA	TRBV19	NA	TRBJ1-4	TGTGCCAGTTGTACCACGGGAAAGACCTTCGAGAATGAAAAACTGTTTTTT	CASCTTGKTFENEKLFF
NA	TRBV6-1	NA	TRBJ1-1	TGTGCCAGCAGTGAAGGGCGGGGCCTGAACACTGAAGCTTTCTTT	CASSEGRGLNTEAFF
NA	TRBV5-8	NA	TRBJ2-3	TGTGCCAGCAGCTTAGGAACAGGGAGTTTGACAGATACGCAGTATTTT	CASSLGTGSLTDTQYF
NA	TRBV19	NA	TRBJ2-4	TGTGCCAGTAGTAAAGAAATTCTCCGGGAGAGAGAAAACATTCAGTACTTC	CASSKEILRERENIQYF
NA	TRBV4-3	TRBD1	TRBJ1-5	TGCGCCAGCAGCCAAGAGACAGGGGCAGGGAATCAGCCCCAGCATTTT	CASSQETGAGNQPQHF
NA	TRBV18	NA	TRBJ2-7	TGTGCCAGCTCACCACACAGGGATGAGGTGCAGTACTTC	CASSPHRDEVQYF
NA	TRBV6-1	TRBD1	TRBJ1-5	TGTGCCAGCAGTAAATTGACAGGGCGCCAGCCCCAGCATTTT	CASSKLTGRQPQHF
NA	TRBV5-4	NA	TRBJ2-7	TGTGCCAGCAGCTTGGTCGAGTCCTACGAGCAGTACTTC	CASSLVESYEQYF
few	TRBV20-1	NA	TRBJ1-4	TGCAGTGCTTTAGCACGGGAAAAACTGTTTTTT	CSALAREKLFF
NA	TRBV6-1	NA	TRBJ1-2	TGTGCCAGCAGTGTTAACAGTCGAACGAACTATGGCTACACCTTC	CASSVNSRTNYGYTF
NA	TRBV28	NA	TRBJ1-1	TGTGCCAGCGATGGGGCAGGGGTGGGGGACACTGAAGCTTTCTTT	CASDGAGVGDTEAFF
NA	TRBV7-9	TRBD2	TRBJ2-3	TGTGCCAGCAGCTTAAGGCTACTCTCGGGACTAGCGGATTCAGATACGCAGTATTTT	CASSLRLLSGLADSDTQYF
NA	TRBV4-3	TRBD2	TRBJ2-7	TGCGCCAGCAGCCAAGAAGCGGGGCTAGCGGGAGTACCCGAGGGCTCCTACGAGCAGTACTTC	CASSQEAGLAGVPEGSYEQYF
NA	TRBV28	TRBD1	TRBJ2-3	TGTGCCAGCAGTTCGGACAGGGCTAGCACAGATACGCAGTATTTT	CASSSDRASTDTQYF
NA	TRBV9	NA	TRBJ1-1	TGTGCCAGCAGCGCAGGGACTAACACTGAAGCTTTCTTT	CASSAGTNTEAFF
NA	TRBV7-2	NA	TRBJ2-3	TGTGCCAGCAGCTGGGGCAGGGTTGCAGATACGCAGTATTTT	CASSWGRVADTQYF
NA	TRBV4-2	NA	TRBJ2-7	TGTGCCAGCAGCCAAGCACCCCTAGGGGGAGACGAGCAGTACTTC	CASSQAPLGGDEQYF
NA	TRBV14	TRBD2	TRBJ2-1	TGTGCCAGCAGCCGAATAAGGACTAGCGGCCGAAGGGTCGGGTATGAGCAGTTCTTC	CASSRIRTSGRRVGYEQFF
NA	TRBV11-2	TRBD1	TRBJ1-5	TGTGCCAGCAGCTTAGGGACAGGGGTTTCTCAGCCCCAGCATTTT	CASSLGTGVSQPQHF
NA	TRBV10-1	TRBD1	TRBJ2-7	TGCGCCAGCAAAGCAGGGACAGGGAATTCCGAGCAGTACTTC	CASKAGTGNSEQYF
NA	TRBV6-1	NA	TRBJ1-1	TGTGCCAGCAGCTTTGAAGCGAACACTGAAGCTTTCTTT	CASSFEANTEAFF
NA	TRBV14	NA	TRBJ2-7	TGTGCCAGCAGCAGATTAGTAGGCGGGGAGACCTACGAGCAGTACTTC	CASSRLVGGETYEQYF
NA	TRBV7-2	NA	TRBJ2-1	TGTGCCAGCAGCTTAGGAGGGGGGGCCGGCAATGAGCAGTTCTTC	CASSLGGGAGNEQFF